What follows are 8 T cell receptor beta chains derived from one specimen sequenced in a study of chemoradiotherapy in HPV16-positive cancers. TCRdb's table, derived via immunoSEQ multiplex PCR, lists solely in-frame clones and lacks some. Among around 2,000 clones listed, approximately 84% were seen once. The specimen was tumor tissue, collected from a patient who underwent chemoradiotherapy. All receptors derive from a human donor with HPV-associated anogenital cancer.

This clone was seen just once. The chain couples TRBV2 to TRBJ2-3; the D gene is possibly TRBD2 (5 bases). The germline V gene encodes CDR1 SNHLY and CDR2 FYNNEI. The CDR3 totals 14 residues. V lost 1 base and J lost 0, with 5 bases in between. CDR3 DNA sequence: TGTGCCAGCAGTGAAGGGACTAGCACAGATACGCAGTATTTT. The encoded protein is CASSEGTSTDTQYF.

The chain uses TRBV10-3 and TRBJ2-3; 7 nucleotides align to TRBD1. CDR3 size: 17 residues. Germline V gene lookup returns CDR1 ENHRY and CDR2 SYGVKD. Trimming cost V 3 bases and J 1 base; bases outside gene matches: 10. The CDR3 DNA reads as TGTGCCATCAGTGACCCTACAGGGGAACTGGGCACAGATACGCAGTATTTT. Protein: CAISDPTGELGTDTQYF.

The chain carries TRBV5-1 and TRBJ1-1; D is possibly TRBD1 (6 bases). Deletions cut 6 bases from V and 1 base from J, with 10 bases between. This CDR3 comprises 13 residues. Per germline, CDR1 SGHRS and CDR2 YFSETQ. CDR3 DNA sequence: TGCGCCAGCAACCTGGACAGGAACACTGAAGCTTTCTTT. It is translated as CASNLDRNTEAFF.

This rearrangement joins TRBV7-2 to TRBJ1-1; D is perhaps TRBD1 (5 bases). V lost 4 bases and J 3 bases, leaving 12 bases between the germline ends. This CDR3 comprises 14 residues. Germline V gene data show CDR1 as SGHTA and CDR2 as FQGNSA. CDR3 sequence: CASSSRDSYTEAFF. The CDR3 DNA reads TGTGCCAGCAGCTCCCGGGACTCATACACTGAAGCTTTCTTT.

The chain joins TRBV5-4 to TRBJ2-1; 8 bases map to TRBD1. V was clipped by 1 base and J by 6 bases; unmatched bases: 3. CDR1 is SGHNT and CDR2 is YYREEE in the germline V gene (reference sequence). The CDR3 contains 14 residues. CDR3 in amino acids: CASSLRQGFNEQFF. The DNA for the CDR3 is TGTGCCAGCAGCTTGCGACAGGGGTTCAATGAGCAGTTCTTC.

V is TRBV18 and J is TRBJ1-4; D remains unclear. There are 14 residues in the CDR3. The V end was cut by 3 bases, the J end by 0 bases, with 5 bases between. Germline V gives CDR1 KGHSH, CDR2 LQKENI. CDR3 sequence (DNA): TGTGCCAGCTCACCGGATGCAACTAATGAAAAACTGTTTTTT. Its translation is CASSPDATNEKLFF.

V and J are TRBV15 and TRBJ1-4, with a weak D call TRBD1 (5 bases). CDR1 and CDR2 from the germline V gene are LNHNV and YYDKDF (reference sequence). The length of the CDR3 is 15 residues. V lost 0 bases and J 5 bases, leaving 10 bases between the germline ends. The CDR3 DNA follows: TGTGCCACCAGCAGAGAAGATGGGGGAAATGAAAAACTGTTTTTT. It codes for CATSREDGGNEKLFF.

This clone was recorded a few times. J is TRBJ2-4 and V is TRBV30; no firm D call. Germline V lookup: CDR1 GTSNPN, CDR2 SVGIG (reference sequence). Trimming stripped 0 bases from V and 4 bases from J, with 10 bases between. The CDR3 is 14 amino acids. CDR3 sequence (DNA): TGTGCCTGGAGTGTATCGGTCCGAAAAAACATTCAGTACTTC. The encoded protein is CAWSVSVRKNIQYF.